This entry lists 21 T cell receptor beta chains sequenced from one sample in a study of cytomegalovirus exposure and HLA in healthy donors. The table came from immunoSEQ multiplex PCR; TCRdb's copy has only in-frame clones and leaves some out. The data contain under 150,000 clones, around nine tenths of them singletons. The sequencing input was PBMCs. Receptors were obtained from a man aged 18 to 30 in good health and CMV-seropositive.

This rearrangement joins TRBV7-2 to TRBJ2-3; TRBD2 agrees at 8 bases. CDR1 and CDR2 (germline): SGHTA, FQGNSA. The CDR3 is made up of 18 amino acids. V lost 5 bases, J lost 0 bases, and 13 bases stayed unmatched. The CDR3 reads CASSPKRGGGKSTDTQYF. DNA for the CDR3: TGTGCCAGCAGCCCCAAACGGGGGGGCGGTAAAAGCACAGATACGCAGTATTTT.

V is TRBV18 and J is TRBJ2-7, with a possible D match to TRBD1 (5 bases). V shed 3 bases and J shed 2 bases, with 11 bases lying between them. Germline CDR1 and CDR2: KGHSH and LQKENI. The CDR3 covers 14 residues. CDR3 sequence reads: CASSPRGRTYEQYF. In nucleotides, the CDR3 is TGTGCCAGCTCACCTAGGGGCAGGACCTACGAGCAGTACTTC.

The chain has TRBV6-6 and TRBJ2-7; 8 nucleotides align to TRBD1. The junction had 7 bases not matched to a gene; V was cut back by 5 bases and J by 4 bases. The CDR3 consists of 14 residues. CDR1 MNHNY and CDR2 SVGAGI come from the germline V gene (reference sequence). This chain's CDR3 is CASSPTGGSYEQYF. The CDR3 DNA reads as TGTGCCAGCAGTCCCACAGGGGGTTCATACGAGCAGTACTTC.

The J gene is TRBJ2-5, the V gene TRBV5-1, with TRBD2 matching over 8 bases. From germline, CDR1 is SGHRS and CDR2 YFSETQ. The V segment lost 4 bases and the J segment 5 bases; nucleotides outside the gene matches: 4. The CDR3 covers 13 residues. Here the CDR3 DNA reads TGCGCCAGCAGCCAGCGGGAGCGGGAGACCCAGTACTTC. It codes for CASSQRERETQYF.

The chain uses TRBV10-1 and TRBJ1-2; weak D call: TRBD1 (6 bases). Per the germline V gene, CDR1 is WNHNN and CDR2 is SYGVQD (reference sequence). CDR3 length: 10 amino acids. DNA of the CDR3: TGCGCGGCAGGGGACGGTGGCTACACCTTC. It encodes CAAGDGGYTF.

The CDR3 nucleotides read TGTGCCAGTCCAGGCCGGGAGGGTTTGGCCCAGCATTTT. The encoded protein is CASPGREGLAQHF. V and J are TRBV21-1 and TRBJ1-5. TRBV21-1 is classified as a pseudogene. This CDR3 contains 13 residues.

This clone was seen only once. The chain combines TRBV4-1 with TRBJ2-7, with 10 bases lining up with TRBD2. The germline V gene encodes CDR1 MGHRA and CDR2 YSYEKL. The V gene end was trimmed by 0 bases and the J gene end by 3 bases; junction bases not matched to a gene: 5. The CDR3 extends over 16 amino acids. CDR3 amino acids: CASSQDWASGSYEQYF. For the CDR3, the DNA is TGCGCCAGCAGCCAAGATTGGGCTAGCGGGAGCTACGAGCAGTACTTC.

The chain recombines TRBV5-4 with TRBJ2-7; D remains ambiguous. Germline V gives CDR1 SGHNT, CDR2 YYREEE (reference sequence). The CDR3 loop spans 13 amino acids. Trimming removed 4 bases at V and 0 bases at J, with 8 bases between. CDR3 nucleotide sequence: TGTGCCAGCAGCAGCGCGAACTCCTACGAGCAGTACTTC. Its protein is CASSSANSYEQYF.

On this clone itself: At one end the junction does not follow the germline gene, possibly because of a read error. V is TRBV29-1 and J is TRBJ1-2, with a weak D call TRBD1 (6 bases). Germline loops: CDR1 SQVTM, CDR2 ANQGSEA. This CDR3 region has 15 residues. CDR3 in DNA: TGCAGCATTGAGGGGGGAAGTGGGCTGGTTCGTGGCTACACCTTC. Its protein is CSIEGGSGLVRGYTF.

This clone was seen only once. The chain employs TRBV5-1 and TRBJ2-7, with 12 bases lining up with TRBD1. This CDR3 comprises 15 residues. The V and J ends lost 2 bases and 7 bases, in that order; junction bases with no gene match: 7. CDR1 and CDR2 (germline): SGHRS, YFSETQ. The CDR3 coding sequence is TGCGCCAGCAGCTTTTCGGGACAGGGGGCACGGGAGCAGTACTTC. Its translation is CASSFSGQGAREQYF.

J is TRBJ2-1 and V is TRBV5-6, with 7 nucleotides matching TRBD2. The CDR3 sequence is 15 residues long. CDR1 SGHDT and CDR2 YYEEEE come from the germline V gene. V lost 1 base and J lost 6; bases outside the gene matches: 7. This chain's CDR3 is CASSLFMGGFNEQFF. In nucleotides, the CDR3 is TGTGCCAGCAGCTTGTTCATGGGAGGGTTCAATGAGCAGTTCTTC.

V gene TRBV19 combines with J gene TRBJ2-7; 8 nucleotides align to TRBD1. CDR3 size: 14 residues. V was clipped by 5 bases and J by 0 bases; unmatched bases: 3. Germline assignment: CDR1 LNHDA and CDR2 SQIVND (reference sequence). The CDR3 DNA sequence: TGTGCCAGTAGTGCCAGGGGGCCCTCCTACGAGCAGTACTTC. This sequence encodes CASSARGPSYEQYF. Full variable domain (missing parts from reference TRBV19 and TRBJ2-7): DGGITQSPKYLFRKEGQNVTLSCEQNLNHDAMYWYRQDPGQGLRLIYYSQIVNDFQKGDIAEGYSVSREKKESFPLTVTSAQKNPTAFYLCASSARGPSYEQYFGPGTRLTVT.

In nucleotides, the CDR3 is TGTGCCAGCAGCCAGAGGAACACTGAAGCTTTCTTT. It yields the protein CASSQRNTEAFF. The V gene is TRBV14, the J gene TRBJ1-1; D uncertain. CDR1 and CDR2 (germline): SGHDN, FVKESK. V lost 3 bases and J lost 1, with 3 bases in between. This CDR3 comprises 12 residues.

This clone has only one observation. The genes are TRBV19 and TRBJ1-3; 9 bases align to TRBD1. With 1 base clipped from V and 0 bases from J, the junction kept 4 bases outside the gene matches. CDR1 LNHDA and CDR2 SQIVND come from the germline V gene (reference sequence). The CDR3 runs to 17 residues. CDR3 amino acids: CASSIGGQGFSGNTIYF. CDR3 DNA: TGTGCCAGTAGTATAGGGGGACAGGGTTTCTCTGGAAACACCATATATTTT.

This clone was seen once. The CDR3 here is CASSPRGWDEKLFF. DNA for the CDR3: TGTGCCAGCAGTCCCAGGGGGTGGGATGAAAAACTGTTTTTT. The V gene is TRBV6-6, the J gene TRBJ1-4, with 7 bases matching TRBD1. V lost 5 bases to trimming and J lost 6 bases; unmatched junction nucleotides: 6. The CDR3 has 14 amino acids. The V gene's germline CDR1 is MNHNY and CDR2 SVGAGI (reference sequence).

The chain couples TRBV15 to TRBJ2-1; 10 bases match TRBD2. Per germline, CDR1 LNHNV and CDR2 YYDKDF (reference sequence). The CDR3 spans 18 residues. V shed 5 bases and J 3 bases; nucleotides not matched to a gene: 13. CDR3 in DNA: TGTGCCACCAGCCCCCCCCGCGCAAGGACTAGCGGCTACAATGAGCAGTTCTTC. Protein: CATSPPRARTSGYNEQFF.

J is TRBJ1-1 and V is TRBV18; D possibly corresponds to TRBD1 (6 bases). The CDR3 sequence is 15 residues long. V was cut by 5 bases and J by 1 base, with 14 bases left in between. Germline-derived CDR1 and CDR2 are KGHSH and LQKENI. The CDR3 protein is CASSSTPTGNTEAFF. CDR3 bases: TGTGCCAGCTCAAGTACGCCGACAGGGAACACTGAAGCTTTCTTT.

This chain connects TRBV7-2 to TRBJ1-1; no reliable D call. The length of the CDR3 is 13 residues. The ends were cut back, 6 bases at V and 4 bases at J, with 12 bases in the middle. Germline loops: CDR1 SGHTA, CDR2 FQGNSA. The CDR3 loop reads CASSLVSGTEAFF. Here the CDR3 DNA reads TGTGCCAGCAGTCTGGTATCGGGCACTGAAGCTTTCTTT.

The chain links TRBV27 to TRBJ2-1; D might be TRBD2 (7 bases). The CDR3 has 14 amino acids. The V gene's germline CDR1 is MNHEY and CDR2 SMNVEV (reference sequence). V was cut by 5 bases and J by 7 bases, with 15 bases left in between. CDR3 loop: CASSPGGALNEQFF. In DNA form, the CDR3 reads TGTGCCAGCAGTCCTGGGGGGGCCCTTAATGAGCAGTTCTTC.

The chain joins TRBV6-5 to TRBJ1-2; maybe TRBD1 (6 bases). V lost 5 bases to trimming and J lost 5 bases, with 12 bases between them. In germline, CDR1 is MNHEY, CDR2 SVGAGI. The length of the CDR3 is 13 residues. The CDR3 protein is CASSRTEKYGYTF. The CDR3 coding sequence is TGTGCCAGCAGTCGGACAGAAAAATATGGCTACACCTTC.

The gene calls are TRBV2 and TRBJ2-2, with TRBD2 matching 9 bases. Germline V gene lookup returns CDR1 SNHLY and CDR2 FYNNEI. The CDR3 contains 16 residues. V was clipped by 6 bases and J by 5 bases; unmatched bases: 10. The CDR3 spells CASSTGRLAGTGELFF. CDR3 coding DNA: TGTGCCAGCAGCACGGGGAGGCTAGCGGGGACCGGGGAGCTGTTTTTT.